Listed below are T cell receptor beta chains from one sample, sequenced in a study of T cells after yellow fever vaccination. One entry per CDR3 protein, called by TCRdb with MiXCR from the 5' RACE reads. The data hold around 300,000 distinct CDR3 sequences, with roughly 4% observed a single time. Material: PBMCs, obtained 5 days after the yellow fever booster vaccination. The receptors were sampled from a man aged 18 to 30 who received the YFV17D yellow fever vaccine. The CDR3 runs from the conserved cysteine through the conserved F or W. Fields, in order: clone size, D gene, V gene, J gene, CDR3 DNA, CDR3 protein. The D gene is left open where the match is weak. Some rows mark clone size as missing; the rest say once, few, many or name a class of expanded clone.

clone_size: few
d_call: TRBD1
v_call: TRBV27
j_call: TRBJ2-3
cdr3_nt: TGTGCCAGCAGTTTATCGGACAGGGGGCTAGGAGATACGCAGTATTTT
cdr3_aa: CASSLSDRGLGDTQYF

clone_size: many
d_call: .
v_call: TRBV18
j_call: TRBJ2-1
cdr3_nt: TGTGCCAGCTCAAGGGAAGAAAATGAGCAGTTCTTC
cdr3_aa: CASSREENEQFF

clone_size: many
d_call: .
v_call: TRBV11-1
j_call: TRBJ1-1
cdr3_nt: TGTGCCAGCAGCTTAAGTCCGGGGGCTGATACTGAAGCTTTCTTT
cdr3_aa: CASSLSPGADTEAFF

clone_size: many
d_call: .
v_call: TRBV20-1
j_call: TRBJ1-2
cdr3_nt: TGCAGTGCTTCACATGTGGGGTATGGCTACACCTTC
cdr3_aa: CSASHVGYGYTF

clone_size: .
d_call: .
v_call: TRBV3-1
j_call: TRBJ2-6
cdr3_nt: TGTGCCAGCAGCCAAGGCTCCCGCTCTGGGGCCAACGTCCTGACTTTC
cdr3_aa: CASSQGSRSGANVLTF

clone_size: few
d_call: .
v_call: TRBV27
j_call: TRBJ1-5
cdr3_nt: TGTGCCAGCAGTTTCCGGGAGGGCAATCAGCCCCAGCATTTT
cdr3_aa: CASSFREGNQPQHF

clone_size: few
d_call: TRBD2
v_call: TRBV12-5
j_call: TRBJ2-3
cdr3_nt: TGTGCTAGTGGTTTGGGAGCCATAGCGGGGGACACAGATACGCAGTATTTT
cdr3_aa: CASGLGAIAGDTDTQYF

clone_size: few
d_call: TRBD1
v_call: TRBV10-2
j_call: TRBJ1-1
cdr3_nt: TGCGCCAGCAGTGGACAGGGTAGAGCTTTCTTT
cdr3_aa: CASSGQGRAFF

clone_size: few
d_call: .
v_call: TRBV27
j_call: TRBJ1-2
cdr3_nt: TGTGCCAGCAGTTTATCTTCAACCACTGGCTACACCTTC
cdr3_aa: CASSLSSTTGYTF

clone_size: .
d_call: .
v_call: TRBV28
j_call: TRBJ1-1
cdr3_nt: TGTGCCAGCAGCCGTCCGGGGACTTGGAACACTGAAGCTTTCTTT
cdr3_aa: CASSRPGTWNTEAFF

clone_size: many
d_call: .
v_call: TRBV7-2
j_call: TRBJ1-2
cdr3_nt: TGTGCCAGCAGCTTAAGACAGCGGCGGGGCTACACCTTC
cdr3_aa: CASSLRQRRGYTF

clone_size: many
d_call: TRBD1
v_call: TRBV6-5
j_call: TRBJ2-7
cdr3_nt: TGCGCCAGCAGCCGGGACAGATCCTACGAGCAGTACTTC
cdr3_aa: CASSRDRSYEQYF

clone_size: .
d_call: TRBD1
v_call: TRBV5-1
j_call: TRBJ1-4
cdr3_nt: TGCGCCAGCAGCGTGGGACAGCCCCTTGAAAAACTGTTTTTT
cdr3_aa: CASSVGQPLEKLFF

clone_size: many
d_call: .
v_call: TRBV9
j_call: TRBJ2-2
cdr3_nt: TGTGCCAGCAGCTTCTGGACAGACTTGAACACCGGGGAGCTGTTTTTT
cdr3_aa: CASSFWTDLNTGELFF

clone_size: .
d_call: .
v_call: TRBV4-3
j_call: TRBJ2-2
cdr3_nt: TGCGCCAGCAGCCAATTAGATAGCCTCACCGGGGAGCTGTTTTTT
cdr3_aa: CASSQLDSLTGELFF

clone_size: few
d_call: TRBD1
v_call: TRBV27
j_call: TRBJ2-2
cdr3_nt: TGTGCCAGCAGCATAGGCATAGGACAGGATCGCACCGGGGAGCTGTTTTTT
cdr3_aa: CASSIGIGQDRTGELFF

clone_size: .
d_call: .
v_call: TRBV20-1
j_call: TRBJ1-5
cdr3_nt: TGCAGTGCGGATTACTCTATGGGTTTCAATCAGCCCCAGCATTTT
cdr3_aa: CSADYSMGFNQPQHF

clone_size: few
d_call: .
v_call: TRBV10-3
j_call: TRBJ2-1
cdr3_nt: TGTGCCATCAGGGACTCCTACAATGAGCAGTTCTTC
cdr3_aa: CAIRDSYNEQFF

clone_size: few
d_call: .
v_call: TRBV5-4
j_call: TRBJ2-3
cdr3_nt: TGTGCCAGCAGCGTAGACGGGATTACTAGCACAGATACGCAGTATTTT
cdr3_aa: CASSVDGITSTDTQYF

clone_size: many
d_call: .
v_call: TRBV28
j_call: TRBJ2-3
cdr3_nt: TGTGCCAGCAGTTTTGGAGGGCGGACCACAGATACGCAGTATTTT
cdr3_aa: CASSFGGRTTDTQYF

clone_size: many
d_call: .
v_call: TRBV7-8
j_call: TRBJ2-7
cdr3_nt: TGTGCCAGCAGCCGGGGCACTTTGCCCTACGAGCAGTACTTC
cdr3_aa: CASSRGTLPYEQYF

clone_size: .
d_call: .
v_call: TRBV20-1
j_call: TRBJ2-3
cdr3_nt: TGCAGTGCTGTAGGGGCGGGGAGCACAGATACGCAGTATTTT
cdr3_aa: CSAVGAGSTDTQYF

clone_size: .
d_call: .
v_call: TRBV3-1
j_call: TRBJ1-2
cdr3_nt: TGTGCCAGCAGCCAAGATACGGGAAATGGCTACACCTTC
cdr3_aa: CASSQDTGNGYTF

clone_size: .
d_call: .
v_call: TRBV7-9
j_call: TRBJ2-2
cdr3_nt: TGTGCCAGCAGCTTAGGTCCTGGGACCGGGGAGCTGTTTTTT
cdr3_aa: CASSLGPGTGELFF

clone_size: .
d_call: .
v_call: TRBV27
j_call: TRBJ2-6
cdr3_nt: TGTGCCAGCAGTACGCTGGGGTCCGGGGCCAACGTCCTGACTTTC
cdr3_aa: CASSTLGSGANVLTF

clone_size: .
d_call: TRBD1
v_call: TRBV6-5
j_call: TRBJ1-2
cdr3_nt: TGTGCCAGCACCCAGGGGGGGCATGGCTACACCTTC
cdr3_aa: CASTQGGHGYTF

clone_size: few
d_call: .
v_call: TRBV12-3/TRBV12-4
j_call: TRBJ1-6
cdr3_nt: TGTGCCAGCAGTCTCTACCGGTCCGGGGGACCTAATTCACCCCTCCACTTT
cdr3_aa: CASSLYRSGGPNSPLHF

clone_size: .
d_call: .
v_call: TRBV20-1
j_call: TRBJ1-2
cdr3_nt: TGCAGTGCTTGTGAGGATTTCTATGGCTACACCTTC
cdr3_aa: CSACEDFYGYTF

clone_size: .
d_call: .
v_call: TRBV19
j_call: TRBJ1-1
cdr3_nt: TGTGCCAGTAGTACACCGACAGGGAACACTGAAGCTTTCTTT
cdr3_aa: CASSTPTGNTEAFF

clone_size: few
d_call: .
v_call: TRBV5-1
j_call: TRBJ1-2
cdr3_nt: TGCGCCAGCAGCTTGTCAGAAACTAACTATGGCTACACCTTC
cdr3_aa: CASSLSETNYGYTF

clone_size: many
d_call: .
v_call: TRBV7-6
j_call: TRBJ2-2
cdr3_nt: TGTGCCAGCCTCTGGGGGGAGCTGTTTTTT
cdr3_aa: CASLWGELFF

clone_size: few
d_call: TRBD1
v_call: TRBV14
j_call: TRBJ2-1
cdr3_nt: TGTGCCAGCAGCCACCGGGACAGCCATTCCTACAATGAGCAGTTCTTC
cdr3_aa: CASSHRDSHSYNEQFF

clone_size: few
d_call: .
v_call: TRBV18
j_call: TRBJ2-5
cdr3_nt: TGTGCCAGCTCACCATCAGGGGCGATGGACCAAGAGACCCAGTACTTC
cdr3_aa: CASSPSGAMDQETQYF

clone_size: many
d_call: .
v_call: TRBV7-2
j_call: TRBJ2-6
cdr3_nt: TGTGCCAGCAGCCCGCAGGCCCTCTCTGGGGCCAACGTCCTGACTTTC
cdr3_aa: CASSPQALSGANVLTF

clone_size: .
d_call: .
v_call: TRBV24-1
j_call: TRBJ1-5
cdr3_nt: TGTGCCACCAGTAGGGGGGACGGGGGTTGGAATCAGCCCCAGCATTTT
cdr3_aa: CATSRGDGGWNQPQHF

clone_size: .
d_call: TRBD2
v_call: TRBV9
j_call: TRBJ2-5
cdr3_nt: TGTGCCAGCAGCGTTTACGCGACGGGGGGGGAAGAGACCCAGTACTTC
cdr3_aa: CASSVYATGGEETQYF

clone_size: few
d_call: .
v_call: TRBV15
j_call: TRBJ2-5
cdr3_nt: TGTGCCACCAGCAGTAATAGTGGTCCAGGCGAGACCCAGTACTTC
cdr3_aa: CATSSNSGPGETQYF

clone_size: many
d_call: .
v_call: TRBV5-1
j_call: TRBJ2-3
cdr3_nt: TGCGCCAGCAGCAACCGGACGGACCCTAGCACAGATACGCAGTATTTT
cdr3_aa: CASSNRTDPSTDTQYF

clone_size: .
d_call: TRBD2
v_call: TRBV5-4
j_call: TRBJ2-1
cdr3_nt: TGTGCCAGCCAGGATCAGATAGCGGGGGGGACCTACAATGAGCAGTTCTTC
cdr3_aa: CASQDQIAGGTYNEQFF

clone_size: few
d_call: TRBD1
v_call: TRBV7-9
j_call: TRBJ1-1
cdr3_nt: TGTGCCAGCAGCCAGACAGGGGGAGGTACTGAAGCTTTCTTT
cdr3_aa: CASSQTGGGTEAFF

clone_size: many
d_call: .
v_call: TRBV4-2
j_call: TRBJ2-3
cdr3_nt: TGTGCCAGCAGCCAAGATCAGAGGGGCAATAGCCGCACAGATACGCAGTATTTT
cdr3_aa: CASSQDQRGNSRTDTQYF

clone_size: many
d_call: .
v_call: TRBV6-1
j_call: TRBJ1-2
cdr3_nt: TGTGCCAGCGCAGTAGACGGCTATGGCTACACCTTC
cdr3_aa: CASAVDGYGYTF

clone_size: many
d_call: TRBD1
v_call: TRBV12-3/TRBV12-4
j_call: TRBJ1-2
cdr3_nt: TGTGCCAGCAGTCGACAGGGGGCTGGCTATGGCTACACCTTC
cdr3_aa: CASSRQGAGYGYTF

clone_size: few
d_call: TRBD1
v_call: TRBV4-3
j_call: TRBJ1-1
cdr3_nt: TGCGCCAGCAGCCCCGGGACAGCCAATTCAGGCACTGAAGCTTTCTTT
cdr3_aa: CASSPGTANSGTEAFF

clone_size: .
d_call: TRBD1
v_call: TRBV18
j_call: TRBJ2-7
cdr3_nt: TGTGCCAGCTCACGACCGGGACAGGGGAACGAGCAGTACTTC
cdr3_aa: CASSRPGQGNEQYF

clone_size: many
d_call: .
v_call: TRBV24-1
j_call: TRBJ2-1
cdr3_nt: TGTGCCACCAGTGGGATTTACAATGAGCAGTTCTTC
cdr3_aa: CATSGIYNEQFF

clone_size: few
d_call: .
v_call: TRBV4-1
j_call: TRBJ1-6
cdr3_nt: TGCGCCAGCAGCCAAGATTTAGATGCTTCCCTCCACTTT
cdr3_aa: CASSQDLDASLHF

clone_size: many
d_call: TRBD2
v_call: TRBV24-1
j_call: TRBJ2-6
cdr3_nt: TGTGCCACCAGTGACCCGGGAGGAGGGGCCAACGTCCTGACTTTC
cdr3_aa: CATSDPGGGANVLTF

clone_size: .
d_call: .
v_call: TRBV7-9
j_call: TRBJ2-5
cdr3_nt: TGTGCCAGCAGCTTAGGCAGGGCCGGACGGGAGACCCAGTACTTC
cdr3_aa: CASSLGRAGRETQYF

clone_size: many
d_call: .
v_call: TRBV7-2
j_call: TRBJ1-5
cdr3_nt: TGTGCCAGCAGCTTAACAGGCCCGATCGCTCAGCCCCAGCATTTT
cdr3_aa: CASSLTGPIAQPQHF

clone_size: .
d_call: .
v_call: TRBV5-1
j_call: TRBJ1-1
cdr3_nt: TGCGCCAGCGGCTACGGGGGCGGAAACACTGAAGCTTTCTTT
cdr3_aa: CASGYGGGNTEAFF